A selection of T cell receptor beta chains follows, all from one sample in a study of shared clonotypes between healthy human individuals. TCRdb's copy holds only in-frame clones and misses some; the assay was immunoSEQ multiplex PCR. The table lists about 700,000 clones, around 90% of them singletons. The source material was naive CD8+ T cells sorted from blood. The source is a man aged 25-45 years in good health. CDR3s include the opening cysteine and the closing phenylalanine or tryptophan. Each record gives: V gene, D gene, J gene, CDR3 DNA, CDR3 protein. The D gene is left open where the match is weak.

TRBV30	NA	TRBJ1-2	TGTGCCTACGACTCGGCTAACTATGGCTACACCTTC	CAYDSANYGYTF
TRBV6-5	TRBD1	TRBJ1-4	TGTGCCAGCAGCAGCGGGACAGGGGGTGGCTCGGAACTGTTTTTT	CASSSGTGGGSELFF
TRBV27	TRBD1	TRBJ1-1	TGTGCCAGCAGTTTATGGGGACAGGGGAACACTGAAGCTTTCTTT	CASSLWGQGNTEAFF
TRBV28	NA	TRBJ2-7	TGTGCCAGCAGTTGGATAGGGTCTATGGAGCAGTACTTC	CASSWIGSMEQYF
TRBV6-6	NA	TRBJ1-4	TGTGCCAGCAGTTACTCGGACGGTCCTAATGAAAAACTGTTTTTT	CASSYSDGPNEKLFF
TRBV25-1	TRBD1	TRBJ1-5	TGTGCCAGCAGCCCAACCGGGACAGGGAATCAGCCCCAGCATTTT	CASSPTGTGNQPQHF
TRBV19	TRBD1	TRBJ1-1	TGTGCCAGTAGTAATTACAGGGGGCGCGAGGACACTGAAGCTTTCTTT	CASSNYRGREDTEAFF
TRBV27	NA	TRBJ2-1	TGTGCCAGCAGTTTGGGTAGCGGTGGGGGCAATGAGCAGTTCTTC	CASSLGSGGGNEQFF
TRBV29-1	NA	TRBJ1-1	TGCAGCGTTGTGTATCAGAACACTGAAGCTTTCTTT	CSVVYQNTEAFF
TRBV4-1	NA	TRBJ2-5	TGCGCCAGCAGCCAGGCCTGGGGGCAAGAGACCCAGTACTTC	CASSQAWGQETQYF
TRBV28	TRBD2	TRBJ2-7	TGTGCCAGCAGTTTCTTAGCGGGAAGCTCCTACGAGCAGTACTTC	CASSFLAGSSYEQYF
TRBV5-1	NA	TRBJ2-1	TGCGCCAGCAGCTTGGAGGGGAGTGAGCAGTTCTTC	CASSLEGSEQFF
TRBV7-8	NA	TRBJ2-5	TGTGCCAGCAGCGTAGGGTTCCGGGAGACCCAGTACTTC	CASSVGFRETQYF